What follows are 29 T cell receptor beta chains derived from one specimen sequenced in a study of ipilimumab plus nivolumab after autologous stem cell transplantation. The protocol was immunoSEQ multiplex PCR, while the TCRdb copy is restricted to in-frame clones and leaves out a portion. The sample contains some 15,000 clones, about 80% of which appear only once. Here the sequenced sample was PBMCs, taken in a trial of ipilimumab plus nivolumab as post-transplant consolidation. The origin of the receptors is a male donor with diffuse large B-cell lymphoma.

The V call is TRBV27, the J call TRBJ1-2, with D possibly being TRBD1 (5 bases). From germline, CDR1 is MNHEY and CDR2 SMNVEV (reference sequence). V lost 5 bases and J 5 bases, leaving 18 bases between the germline ends. CDR3 length: 15 residues. DNA of the CDR3: TGTGCCAGCAGTCCAAACGGGGCCGGCATGTATGGCTACACCTTC. Translating it yields CASSPNGAGMYGYTF.

This chain joins TRBV28 and TRBJ1-5; TRBD1 might be the D (5 bases). V lost 5 bases and J 4 bases, leaving 9 bases between the germline ends. Germline V gene data show CDR1 as MDHEN and CDR2 as SYDVKM. The CDR3 is made up of 13 amino acids. Here the CDR3 DNA reads TGTGCCAGCAGTGGGACCCAGAATCAGCCCCAGCATTTT. Its translation: CASSGTQNQPQHF.

This clone was counted a single time. This chain uses TRBV28 with TRBJ1-5; D may be TRBD1 (6 bases). The CDR3 covers 13 residues. Germline V gene lookup returns CDR1 MDHEN and CDR2 SYDVKM. V was cut by 4 bases and J by 7 bases, with 11 bases left in between. The CDR3 sequence: CASSWSGVQPQHF. The DNA for the CDR3 is TGTGCCAGCAGTTGGTCAGGGGTACAGCCCCAGCATTTT.

The chain joins TRBV6-4 to TRBJ1-2; D gene uncertain. The CDR3 is 13 amino acids. Trimming shortened V by 5 bases and J by 4 bases, and 11 bases separated the two germline ends. Germline assignment: CDR1 MRHNA and CDR2 SNTAGT. The CDR3 coding sequence is TGTGCCAGCAGTTTCGACGGCTCCTATGGCTACACCTTC. This translates into CASSFDGSYGYTF.

This rearrangement joins TRBV7-2 to TRBJ1-1; D is ambiguous. This CDR3 has 14 residues. Trimming shortened V by 1 base and J by 5 bases, and 11 bases separated the two germline ends. Germline-derived CDR1 and CDR2 are SGHTA and FQGNSA. The CDR3 spells CASSLVWKLTEAFF. The CDR3 region has the DNA TGTGCCAGCAGCTTAGTCTGGAAGTTGACTGAAGCTTTCTTT.

To note about this clone: This specimen includes other DNA sequences encoding the same CDR3. The chain recombines TRBV19 with TRBJ2-7; 7 positions match TRBD1. V lost 5 bases, J lost 3 bases, and 1 base stayed unmatched. Germline assignment: CDR1 LNHDA and CDR2 SQIVND (reference sequence). This CDR3 is built from 12 residues. The CDR3 is CASSAGGYEQYF. The DNA of the CDR3 is TGTGCCAGTAGTGCAGGGGGCTACGAGCAGTACTTC.

The chain couples TRBV30 to TRBJ2-2; D not resolved. The V and J ends lost 3 bases and 1 base respectively, with 9 bases between them. This CDR3 is built from 14 residues. Germline V gene data show CDR1 as GTSNPN and CDR2 as SVGIG (reference sequence). The CDR3 sequence: CAWRRRRNTGELFF. CDR3 DNA sequence: TGTGCCTGGAGAAGAAGGAGGAACACCGGGGAGCTGTTTTTT.

This chain connects TRBV7-3 to TRBJ2-2; D gene ambiguous. The V gene's germline CDR1 is SGHTA and CDR2 FQGTGA. The length of the CDR3 is 16 residues. The V gene lost 2 bases and the J gene lost 7 bases, with 17 bases spanning the gap. Here the CDR3 DNA reads TGTGCCAGCAGCTTAGACAACCCGCTTTTGGGCGGGGAGCTGTTTTTT. Amino acid sequence: CASSLDNPLLGGELFF.

This clone has just a few counts. The chain recombines TRBV9 with TRBJ2-2; TRBD2 matches 7 bases. Per germline, CDR1 SGDLS and CDR2 YYNGEE. The junction had 8 bases not matched to a gene; V was cut back by 0 bases and J by 0 bases. The CDR3 has 18 residues. In DNA form, the CDR3 reads TGTGCCAGCAGCGTAGTCCCCTCCGGGGGGACGAACACCGGGGAGCTGTTTTTT. Its translation is CASSVVPSGGTNTGELFF.

This clone was seen once. The chain employs TRBV5-4 and TRBJ1-5, with a tentative D call TRBD1 (5 bases). Looked up from germline, CDR1 is SGHNT and CDR2 is YYREEE (reference sequence). The CDR3 covers 15 residues. Trimming stripped 0 bases from V and 5 bases from J, with 12 bases between. The CDR3 loop is CASSLGGGRDQPQHF. The CDR3 DNA sequence: TGTGCCAGCAGCTTGGGCGGCGGCAGGGATCAGCCCCAGCATTTT.

This rearrangement joins TRBV30 to TRBJ2-4; no reliable D call. CDR3 length: 14 residues. Germline CDR1 reads GTSNPN; CDR2 reads SVGIG (reference sequence). V was pared by 4 bases and J by 0 bases, with 10 bases between. Here the CDR3 DNA reads TGTGCCTGGAAGGGCACCCTAGCCAAAAACATTCAGTACTTC. Translating gives CAWKGTLAKNIQYF.

This clone showed up just once. The chain links TRBV27 to TRBJ2-2, with no clear D. Trimming stripped 6 bases from V and 1 base from J, with 18 bases between. CDR1 MNHEY and CDR2 SMNVEV come from the germline V gene (reference sequence). The CDR3 runs 17 residues. The CDR3 loop is CASSPQWQFGNTGELFF. The CDR3 coding sequence is TGTGCCAGCAGCCCCCAGTGGCAGTTCGGGAACACCGGGGAGCTGTTTTTT.

This clone has a single count. The genes are TRBV7-2 and TRBJ1-2; no firm D call. The CDR3 is 13 amino acids. Germline assignment: CDR1 SGHTA and CDR2 FQGNSA. V gave up 1 base and J gave up 8 bases, with 11 bases separating them. The CDR3 is CASSLEPGGGYTF. CDR3 coding DNA: TGTGCCAGCAGCTTAGAACCGGGAGGCGGCTACACCTTC.

This rearrangement joins TRBV7-2 to TRBJ1-6, with TRBD1 identical over 7 bases. After removal of 3 bases from V and 6 bases from J, the junction contained 2 bases not matched to a gene. This CDR3 comprises 14 residues. Germline CDR1 and CDR2: SGHTA and FQGNSA. The CDR3 DNA reads TGTGCCAGCAGCTTGGGACAGCGTAATTCACCCCTCCACTTT. The encoded protein is CASSLGQRNSPLHF.

The chain links TRBV6-1 to TRBJ2-2; TRBD1 matches 9 bases. The germline V gene encodes CDR1 MNHNS and CDR2 SASEGT. The CDR3 extends over 12 amino acids. CDR3 sequence: CMTGGQAGELFF. The CDR3 DNA sequence: TGTATGACAGGGGGTCAGGCCGGGGAGCTGTTTTTT.

In its sample, this clone was seen a few times. The chain links TRBV5-1 to TRBJ2-1; D perhaps matches TRBD2 (7 bases). The CDR3 is 13 residues long. Germline-derived CDR1 and CDR2 are SGHRS and YFSETQ. Trimming took 4 bases from V and 12 from J, leaving 17 bases between them. The CDR3 protein is CASSPERGGGQFF. As DNA, the CDR3 is TGCGCCAGCAGCCCGGAGAGGGGGGGCGGGCAGTTCTTC.

V usage is TRBV5-1 and J usage is TRBJ1-2, with D unresolved. There are 14 residues in the CDR3. The V end was cut by 1 base, the J end by 1 base, with 8 bases between. The V gene's germline CDR1 is SGHRS and CDR2 YFSETQ. The CDR3 nucleotides read TGCGCCAGCAGCTTGATGACTAATAACTATGGCTACACCTTC. It is translated as CASSLMTNNYGYTF.

This clone was observed a single time. The genes are TRBV6-6 and TRBJ2-7, with no clear D. CDR3 size: 13 residues. Germline CDR1 is MNHNY and CDR2 is SVGAGI (reference sequence). The V end was cut by 1 base, the J end by 2 bases, with 6 bases between. This CDR3 is CASSYYNPYEQYF. The CDR3 nucleotides are TGTGCCAGCAGTTACTATAATCCCTACGAGCAGTACTTC.

The rearrangement uses TRBV18 and TRBJ2-2, with unresolved D. This CDR3 region has 15 residues. Trimming took 2 bases from V and 0 from J, leaving 7 bases between them. Germline loops: CDR1 KGHSH, CDR2 LQKENI. The CDR3: CASSPTVANTGELFF. In nucleotides, the CDR3 is TGTGCCAGCTCACCAACGGTGGCGAACACCGGGGAGCTGTTTTTT. The variable domain in full, with the rest retrieved from reference TRBV18 and TRBJ2-2, is NAGVMQNPRHLVRRRGQEARLRCSPMKGHSHVYWYRQLPEEGLKFMVYLQKENIIDESGMPKERFSAEFPKEGPSILRIQQVVRGDSAAYFCASSPTVANTGELFFGEGSRLTVL.

The chain couples TRBV7-2 to TRBJ1-1; D call uncertain. Trimming removed 3 bases from V and 5 bases from J, with 10 bases in between. CDR3 size: 13 residues. Germline V gene sequence: CDR1 SGHTA, CDR2 FQGNSA. The CDR3 coding sequence is TGTGCCAGCAGCTTTGGGTTCGGGACTGAAGCTTTCTTT. Translating it yields CASSFGFGTEAFF.

This chain connects TRBV7-3 to TRBJ1-1; the D is unclear. Per the germline V gene, CDR1 is SGHTA and CDR2 is FQGTGA. The V end lost 0 bases, the J end lost 3 bases, and 5 bases lay between the germline ends. The CDR3 consists of 13 residues. The CDR3 DNA reads TGTGCCAGCAGCTTAACCCTAGACACTGAAGCTTTCTTT. The encoded protein is CASSLTLDTEAFF.

This clone was observed a handful of times. This rearrangement joins TRBV7-9 to TRBJ2-1; 11 bases agree with TRBD2. V was clipped by 3 bases and J by 6 bases; unmatched bases: 4. This CDR3 has 15 residues. Germline CDR1 is SEHNR and CDR2 is FQNEAQ (reference sequence). The DNA of the CDR3 is TGTGCCAGCAGCTTTAGCGGGGGGGCCGGCAATGAGCAGTTCTTC. Its protein product is CASSFSGGAGNEQFF. Filled out from reference TRBV7-9 and TRBJ2-1, the complete variable domain reads DTGVSQNPRHKITKRGQNVTFRCDPISEHNRLYWYRQTLGQGPEFLTYFQNEAQLEKSRLLSDRFSAERPKGSFSTLEIQRTEQGDSAMYLCASSFSGGAGNEQFFGPGTRLTVL.

The genes are TRBV30 and TRBJ1-5, with D possibly being TRBD1 (6 bases). Germline-derived CDR1 and CDR2 are GTSNPN and SVGIG (reference sequence). The CDR3 length is 13 residues. V gave up 2 bases and J gave up 5 bases, with 10 bases separating them. The CDR3: CAWSRGGDQPQHF. The CDR3 bases are TGTGCCTGGAGTAGAGGGGGGGATCAGCCCCAGCATTTT. Supplemented by reference TRBV30 and TRBJ1-5, the full variable domain reads SQTIHQWPATLVQPVGSPLSLECTVEGTSNPNLYWYRQAAGRGLQLLFYSVGIGQISSEVPQNLSASRPQDRQFILSSKKLLLSDSGFYLCAWSRGGDQPQHFGDGTRLSIL.

The rearrangement joins TRBV9 to TRBJ2-1; TRBD2 might be the D (5 bases). The germline CDR1 and CDR2 sequences are SGDLS and YYNGEE. Trimming cost V 3 bases and J 6 bases, with 10 bases left between them. The CDR3 spans 13 residues. CDR3 sequence (DNA): TGTGCCAGCAGCGCTAGAGGACTCAATGAGCAGTTCTTC. Encoded protein: CASSARGLNEQFF.

The rearrangement links TRBV16 to TRBJ2-2, with 9 positions matching TRBD1. The CDR3 consists of 15 residues. V gave up 4 bases and J gave up 7 bases; unmatched junction bases: 7. From germline, CDR1 is KGHSY and CDR2 FQNENV. In DNA, the CDR3 is TGTGCCAGCAGCCTCCTTGGGACAGGGATCGGGGAGCTGTTTTTT. It yields the protein CASSLLGTGIGELFF.

The CDR3 is CASSQASELQPLHF. The CDR3 nucleotides are TGCGCCAGCAGCCAAGCCTCCGAGTTGCAACCCCTCCACTTT. This rearrangement joins TRBV4-1 to TRBJ1-6; no clear D gene. Germline loops: CDR1 MGHRA, CDR2 YSYEKL. CDR3 size: 14 residues. V shed 1 base and J shed 12 bases, with 13 bases lying between them.

The V and J genes are TRBV21-1 and TRBJ2-1; the D call TRBD1 from the table was never checked on the DNA. TRBV21-1 has pseudogene status. The CDR3 runs 19 residues. CDR3 amino acids: CASSKAQFDWQGARNEQFF. The CDR3 bases are TGTGCCAGCAGCAAAGCGCAATTTGACTGGCAGGGGGCAAGGAATGAGCAGTTCTTC.

The J gene is TRBJ2-2, the V gene TRBV5-1; no clear D gene. V shed 6 bases and J shed 4 bases, with 16 bases lying between them. The CDR3 has 15 amino acids. From germline, CDR1 is SGHRS and CDR2 YFSETQ. CDR3 in amino acids: CASTMKTPFTGELFF. As DNA, the CDR3 is TGCGCCAGCACGATGAAGACACCCTTCACCGGGGAGCTGTTTTTT.

The V and J genes are TRBV9 and TRBJ2-1; perhaps TRBD1 as D (6 bases). This CDR3 is built from 16 residues. Trimming pared 0 bases from V and 1 base from J, leaving 11 bases between. Looked up from germline, CDR1 is SGDLS and CDR2 is YYNGEE. The CDR3 nucleotides are TGTGCCAGCAGCGTAGAACAGGGCATATCCTACAATGAGCAGTTCTTC. This sequence encodes CASSVEQGISYNEQFF.